This T cell receptor (beta chain) was retrieved from a study of T cells after yellow fever vaccination. Study-wide findings and caveats: Relatively few clonotypes were ones that appeared in both CD4 and CD8 compartments. Primary-vaccination clones mostly resurfaced post-booster (about 95% CD4, approximately 87% CD8).

This clonotype was counted a few times. What it recognizes is unknown. TCRdb used MiXCR to reprocess the 5' RACE reads, holding one entry per CDR3 protein. The table has some 420,000 distinct CDR3 sequences, roughly 20% seen once. Source: PBMCs, taken before the yellow fever booster vaccination. The clonotype comes from a man younger than 35 who received the YFV17D yellow fever vaccine.

The CDR3 region is CASSLGGHWSTDTQYF. For the CDR3, the DNA is TGTGCCAGCAGCTTAGGGGGACATTGGAGCACAGATACGCAGTATTTT. V and J are TRBV11-2 and TRBJ2-3; D is perhaps TRBD1 (6 bases). Germline assignment: CDR1 SGHAT and CDR2 FQNNGV. V was shortened by 1 base and J by 0 bases, with 11 bases between the two germline ends. The CDR3 has 16 amino acids.